This T cell receptor (beta chain) was identified in a study of blood T cell repertoires in COVID-19. As for the study in general: The origin of the acute and convalescent COVID-19 samples was the United States, Italy and Spain. T cells, B-cell-depleted T cells, or PBMCs provided the cDNA or gDNA that served as material.

Original handling: Reference gene primer amplification gave nucleated cell count estimates. Only in-frame clones appear in the TCRdb table, and some are missing; sequencing was by immunoSEQ multiplex PCR. From that table come the V and J calls and clone size; the DNA was used to work out D and trimming. The table shows 100,000 or so clones, with approximately 89% occurring only once. The sequencing input was peripheral blood. This clonotype originated in a human donor in a cohort sampled during active COVID-19.

The CDR3 bases are TGTGCCAGTAGGCCGGGACAGGGTAATGAAAAACTGTTTTTT. Amino acid sequence: CASRPGQGNEKLFF. V and J are TRBV19 and TRBJ1-4, with 9 bases aligning to TRBD1. The germline CDR1 and CDR2 sequences are LNHDA and SQIVND (reference sequence). The V segment lost 6 bases and the J segment 4 bases; nucleotides outside the gene matches: 3. The length of the CDR3 is 14 residues.